A selection of T cell receptor beta chains follows, all from one sample in a study of T cells after yellow fever vaccination. TCRdb used MiXCR to reprocess the 5' RACE reads, holding one entry per CDR3 protein. Seen here are approximately 47,000 distinct CDR3 sequences, roughly 6.4% observed once, and the top ten hold roughly 10%. The starting material was PBMCs, either bulk or a sorted T-cell subset (CD4+, CD8+, memory, or dextramer-sorted; not recorded which), obtained 45 days after the yellow fever booster vaccination. The receptors were gathered from a man aged 30 to 39 who received the YFV17D yellow fever vaccine. The CDR3 runs from the conserved cysteine through the conserved F or W. The order of the fields is clone size, V gene, D gene, J gene, CDR3 protein, CDR3 DNA. D genes are given only for firm matches. The size of a clone is reported for some rows only, either as once, few or many, or as a class for expanded clones.

>few|TRBV7-2|TRBD1|TRBJ2-2
CASSLQGAPTGELFF
TGTGCCAGCAGTCTACAGGGGGCGCCCACCGGGGAGCTGTTTTTT
>few|TRBV7-9|.|TRBJ2-1
CASSYNEQFF
TGTGCCAGCAGTTACAATGAGCAGTTCTTC
>few|TRBV12-5|.|TRBJ2-1
CASVGTIEQFF
TGTGCTAGTGTAGGGACGATAGAGCAGTTCTTC
>few|TRBV30|.|TRBJ2-3
CAWGGAYGDTQYF
TGTGCCTGGGGGGGGGCCTACGGGGATACGCAGTATTTT
>few|TRBV5-1|TRBD1|TRBJ2-5
CASSYALGQRTETQYF
TGCGCCAGCAGTTATGCGTTGGGACAGCGTACCGAGACCCAGTACTTC
>many|TRBV2|.|TRBJ1-6
CASSEVGGSPLHF
TGTGCCAGCAGTGAAGTTGGGGGTTCACCCCTCCACTTT
>many|TRBV5-6|.|TRBJ2-5
CASSFPDQETQYF
TGTGCCAGCAGCTTCCCGGATCAAGAGACCCAGTACTTC
>few|TRBV5-1|TRBD2|TRBJ2-7
CASSYTFGEGEQYF
TGCGCCAGCAGCTACACCTTTGGGGAGGGGGAGCAGTACTTC
>many|TRBV20-1|.|TRBJ2-7
CSAPSGDLYEQYF
TGCAGTGCCCCCTCCGGGGACTTATACGAGCAGTACTTC
>few|TRBV20-1|.|TRBJ2-1
CSANAGSSSYNEQFF
TGCAGTGCAAACGCCGGGTCAAGCTCCTACAATGAGCAGTTCTTC
>.|TRBV7-2|.|TRBJ2-5
CASSPGGVTQYF
TGTGCCAGCAGCCCAGGGGGGGTGACCCAGTACTTC
>many|TRBV5-4|.|TRBJ2-1
CASSSYRDDSSFYNEQFF
TGTGCCAGCAGCTCGTATCGGGACGACTCTTCATTCTACAATGAGCAGTTCTTC
>few|TRBV4-2|.|TRBJ2-5
CASSGPLQETQYF
TGTGCCAGCAGCGGGCCCCTCCAAGAGACCCAGTACTTC
>.|TRBV20-1|.|TRBJ2-5
CSARGPGKETQYF
TGCAGTGCTAGGGGTCCGGGGAAAGAGACCCAGTACTTC
>.|TRBV6-1|TRBD1|TRBJ1-2
CASRMDRGPLYGYTF
TGTGCCAGCAGGATGGACAGGGGACCTTTATATGGCTACACCTTC
>few|TRBV6-2/TRBV6-3|.|TRBJ2-7
CASSYYVDYEQYF
TGTGCCAGCAGTTACTACGTGGACTACGAGCAGTACTTC
>few|TRBV27|.|TRBJ1-5
CASSLGTGIKPQHF
TGTGCCAGCAGTTTAGGAACGGGTATCAAGCCCCAGCATTTT
>.|TRBV28|TRBD2|TRBJ2-5
CASSLIQGSGSGTQYF
TGTGCCAGCAGTTTAATCCAGGGTAGCGGGAGTGGGACCCAGTACTTC
>many|TRBV15|.|TRBJ2-1
CATSRDPGPRNEQFF
TGTGCCACCAGCAGAGACCCGGGACCCAGAAATGAGCAGTTCTTC
>.|TRBV19|.|TRBJ2-3
CASSTTASDTQYF
TGTGCCAGTAGTACGACGGCCTCAGATACGCAGTATTTT
>many|TRBV7-9|.|TRBJ1-2
CASSPRGGDGYTF
TGTGCCAGCAGCCCTCGAGGGGGTGATGGCTACACCTTC
>many|TRBV7-2|.|TRBJ2-5
CASSRASSQETQYF
TGTGCCAGCAGCCGGGCATCCTCCCAAGAGACCCAGTACTTC
>few|TRBV3-1|TRBD2|TRBJ2-7
CASSPRGGNGNEQYF
TGTGCCAGCAGCCCCCGGGGGGGTAATGGAAACGAGCAGTACTTC
>many|TRBV24-1|.|TRBJ2-2
CATRGLGNTGELFF
TGTGCCACCAGAGGACTGGGGAACACCGGGGAGCTGTTTTTT
>few|TRBV14|.|TRBJ2-5
CASSHWTAETQYF
TGTGCCAGCAGCCACTGGACAGCGGAGACCCAGTACTTC
>few|TRBV20-1|TRBD2|TRBJ2-1
CSAGTSGRTTNEQFF
TGCAGTGCTGGGACTAGCGGGAGGACAACAAATGAGCAGTTCTTC
>many|TRBV7-9|TRBD1|TRBJ2-5
CASSFPGQVQETQYF
TGTGCCAGCAGCTTCCCCGGACAGGTTCAAGAGACCCAGTACTTC
>many|TRBV7-2|TRBD1|TRBJ2-1
CASSPARQGADYNEQFF
TGTGCCAGCAGCCCAGCCCGACAGGGGGCTGATTACAATGAGCAGTTCTTC
>few|TRBV2|.|TRBJ1-2
CASSEGSPSNYGYTF
TGTGCCAGCAGTGAAGGGTCCCCATCAAACTATGGCTACACCTTC
>many|TRBV5-6|.|TRBJ1-2
CASSSDGAYGYTF
TGTGCCAGCAGCTCAGACGGCGCCTATGGCTACACCTTC
>many|TRBV12-3/TRBV12-4|.|TRBJ2-3
CASGGNADTQYF
TGTGCCAGCGGGGGGAATGCGGATACGCAGTATTTT
>few|TRBV7-9|TRBD2|TRBJ2-3
CASSRTSGILDTQYF
TGTGCCAGCAGCCGAACTAGCGGGATTTTGGATACGCAGTATTTT
>.|TRBV20-1|TRBD2|TRBJ2-7
CSADGGRAAYEQYF
TGCAGTGCGGACGGCGGGAGGGCCGCCTACGAGCAGTACTTC
>.|TRBV5-1|.|TRBJ2-5
CASSADRERAQYF
TGCGCCAGCAGCGCTGATCGAGAGAGGGCCCAGTACTTC
>many|TRBV20-1|.|TRBJ2-2
CSARDLASNTGELFF
TGCAGTGCTAGAGATCTGGCATCGAACACCGGGGAGCTGTTTTTT
>many|TRBV20-1|.|TRBJ1-1
CSAISGNTEAFF
TGCAGTGCTATCTCGGGGAACACTGAAGCTTTCTTT
>many|TRBV24-1|TRBD2|TRBJ2-1
CATSAPSGREVDEQFF
TGTGCCACCAGTGCCCCAAGCGGGAGAGAGGTTGATGAGCAGTTCTTC
>many|TRBV6-5|TRBD2|TRBJ2-5
CASSYSYAGGSQETQYF
TGTGCCAGCAGTTACTCGTACGCGGGAGGTTCCCAAGAGACCCAGTACTTC
>many|TRBV6-6|.|TRBJ2-3
CASSQRGDTQYF
TGTGCCAGCAGCCAGAGGGGGGATACGCAGTATTTT
>many|TRBV5-1|.|TRBJ2-7
CASSLASSAGALYEQYF
TGCGCCAGCAGCTTGGCGAGCTCGGCGGGGGCCCTCTACGAGCAGTACTTC
>few|TRBV2|.|TRBJ2-7
CASSENVYEQYF
TGTGCCAGCAGTGAAAACGTATACGAGCAGTACTTC
>many|TRBV16|.|TRBJ2-7
CASSQFYEQYF
TGTGCCAGCAGCCAATTTTACGAGCAGTACTTC
>.|TRBV7-7|.|TRBJ2-2
CASSPRLGGELFF
TGTGCTAGCAGCCCCCGACTAGGAGGGGAGCTGTTTTTT
>many|TRBV3-1|TRBD2|TRBJ2-7
CASSQLTSGRKYF
TGTGCCAGCAGCCAGCTAACTAGCGGGAGGAAGTACTTC
>many|TRBV20-1|TRBD2|TRBJ2-1
CSASWTSGALNEQFF
TGCAGTGCTAGTTGGACTAGCGGGGCCCTAAATGAGCAGTTCTTC
>many|TRBV12-3/TRBV12-4|TRBD2|TRBJ2-1
CASRLAGGPLEQFF
TGTGCCAGCAGGCTAGCGGGAGGGCCCCTTGAGCAGTTCTTC
>.|TRBV5-6|.|TRBJ1-1
CASSSMTGPELVDTEAFF
TGTGCCAGCAGCTCAATGACAGGTCCGGAATTAGTAGACACTGAAGCTTTCTTT
>many|TRBV7-2|.|TRBJ2-6
CASSLNVQISGANVLTF
TGTGCCAGCAGCTTAAACGTCCAGATCTCTGGGGCCAACGTCCTGACTTTC
>.|TRBV15|TRBD2|TRBJ2-1
CATSSLAANEQFF
TGTGCCACCAGCTCCCTAGCGGCTAACGAGCAGTTCTTC
>many|TRBV6-5|.|TRBJ1-6
CASSYQLGEDYHNSPLHF
TGTGCCAGCAGTTATCAGCTCGGGGAAGACTACCATAATTCACCCCTCCACTTT
>many|TRBV19|TRBD2|TRBJ2-1
CASGRSGGRFSYNEQFF
TGTGCCAGTGGTCGTAGCGGCGGGAGATTCTCCTACAATGAGCAGTTCTTC
>many|TRBV7-9|.|TRBJ1-4
CASSSGVSGEKLFF
TGTGCCAGCAGCTCGGGGGTGAGCGGTGAAAAACTGTTTTTT
>many|TRBV20-1|TRBD2|TRBJ2-1
CSVPGLAGGSYNEQFF
TGCAGTGTCCCGGGACTAGCGGGAGGCTCCTACAATGAGCAGTTCTTC
>.|TRBV20-1|TRBD2|TRBJ2-3
CSAPRTSSNTDTQYF
TGCAGTGCTCCGAGGACTAGCAGCAACACAGATACGCAGTATTTT
>many|TRBV20-1|TRBD1|TRBJ1-4
CSARRDRVSNEKLFF
TGCAGTGCTAGAAGGGACAGGGTTTCTAATGAAAAACTGTTTTTT
>many|TRBV6-1|.|TRBJ2-6
CASRSGALSGANVLTF
TGTGCCAGCAGGTCAGGGGCTCTTTCTGGGGCCAACGTCCTGACTTTC
>few|TRBV4-2|.|TRBJ1-2
CASSPSLNYGYTF
TGTGCCAGCAGCCCTAGCCTAAACTATGGCTACACCTTC
>many|TRBV12-3/TRBV12-4|.|TRBJ2-1
CASSLAGAQPVGEQFF
TGTGCCAGCAGTTTAGCGGGAGCTCAACCTGTGGGTGAGCAGTTCTTC
>.|TRBV7-9|.|TRBJ1-5
CASSLLEDQPQHF
TGTGCCAGCAGCTTACTGGAGGATCAGCCCCAGCATTTT